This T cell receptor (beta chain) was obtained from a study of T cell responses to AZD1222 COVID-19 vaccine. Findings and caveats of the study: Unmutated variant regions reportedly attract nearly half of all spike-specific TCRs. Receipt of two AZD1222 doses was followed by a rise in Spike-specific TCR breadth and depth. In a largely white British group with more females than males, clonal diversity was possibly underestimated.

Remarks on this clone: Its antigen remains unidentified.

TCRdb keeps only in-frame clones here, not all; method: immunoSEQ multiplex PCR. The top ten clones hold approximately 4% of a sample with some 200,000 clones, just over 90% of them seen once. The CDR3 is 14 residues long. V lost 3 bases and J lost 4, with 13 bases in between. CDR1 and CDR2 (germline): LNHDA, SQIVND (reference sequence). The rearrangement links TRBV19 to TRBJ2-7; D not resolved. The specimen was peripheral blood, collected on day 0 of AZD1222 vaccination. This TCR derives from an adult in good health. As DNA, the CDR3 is TGTGCCAGTAGTATTGGGCCCCTGGGATACGAGCAGTACTTC. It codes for CASSIGPLGYEQYF. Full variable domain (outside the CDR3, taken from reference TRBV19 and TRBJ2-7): DGGITQSPKYLFRKEGQNVTLSCEQNLNHDAMYWYRQDPGQGLRLIYYSQIVNDFQKGDIAEGYSVSREKKESFPLTVTSAQKNPTAFYLCASSIGPLGYEQYFGPGTRLTVT.